These 24 T cell receptor beta chains came from one sample sequenced in a study of shared clonotypes between healthy human individuals. Sequencing used immunoSEQ multiplex PCR; TCRdb keeps in-frame clones, though not all of them. This sample has about 2.3 million clones, with 85% to 95% found just once. Sequencing used naive CD4+ T cells from PBMCs. Described subset: CD45RA+ positively selected. These receptors all come from a man younger than 30 in good health. Some clones in this sample may be carry-over from other donors' samples.

The chain employs TRBV9 and TRBJ1-2; 9 bases fit TRBD1. The CDR3 spans 16 residues. Germline V gene data show CDR1 as SGDLS and CDR2 as YYNGEE. Trimming at V came to 0 bases and at J to 4 bases, leaving 7 bases not matched to a gene. The chain's CDR3 is CASSVAPGTGPYGYTF. The CDR3 region has the DNA TGTGCCAGCAGCGTAGCACCCGGGACAGGGCCCTATGGCTACACCTTC.

The chain is built from TRBV4-3 and TRBJ2-5; the D is unclear. The CDR3 runs to 14 residues. CDR1 LGHNA and CDR2 YSLEER come from the germline V gene. V was pared by 1 base and J by 4 bases, with 10 bases between. The CDR3 coding sequence is TGCGCCAGCAGCCAAGCGGTCAACGGAGAGACCCAGTACTTC. Translation: CASSQAVNGETQYF.

This chain uses TRBV5-6 with TRBJ1-2; 7 nucleotides line up with TRBD1. The length of the CDR3 is 14 residues. J gave up 4 bases and V 4 bases, and 7 bases lay outside the gene matches. Germline V lookup: CDR1 SGHDT, CDR2 YYEEEE. The CDR3 spells CASSRDSLSYGYTF. CDR3 nucleotide sequence: TGTGCCAGCAGCCGGGACAGTCTCTCCTATGGCTACACCTTC. Filled out from reference TRBV5-6 and TRBJ1-2, the complete variable domain reads DAGVTQSPTHLIKTRGQQVTLRCSPKSGHDTVSWYQQALGQGPQFIFQYYEEEERQRGNFPDRFSGHQFPNYSSELNVNALLLGDSALYLCASSRDSLSYGYTFGSGTRLTVV.

The V and J genes are TRBV7-3 and TRBJ2-3, with 7 bases aligning to TRBD1. The CDR3 is 14 residues long. The J segment lost 3 bases and the V segment lost 5 bases, leaving 5 bases of the junction unmatched. CDR1 and CDR2 (germline): SGHTA, FQGTGA. CDR3 nucleotides: TGTGCCAGCAGCCAAGGGGGCAGAACAGATACGCAGTATTTT. It codes for CASSQGGRTDTQYF.

CDR3 residues: CASSPRSASEKLFF. CDR3 sequence (DNA): TGTGCCAGCAGTCCTCGTTCAGCGAGTGAAAAACTGTTTTTT. V and J are TRBV6-5 and TRBJ1-4; D not certain. V was clipped by 5 bases and J by 7 bases, with 14 bases between them. The CDR3 covers 14 residues. Per germline, CDR1 MNHEY and CDR2 SVGAGI.

On this clone itself: The DNA is omitted, as the CDR3 cannot be located on it reliably, and the CDR3 follows TCRdb's listing. This chain joins TRBV28 and TRBJ1-3; the D call TRBD1 from the table was never checked on the DNA. Per the germline V gene, CDR1 is MDHEN and CDR2 is SYDVKM. The CDR3 comprises 15 residues, both ends counted. The CDR3 region is CASSLWGVGSGGQYF.

The V call is TRBV28, the J call TRBJ1-3; a weak D match, TRBD1 (5 bases). V dropped 3 bases and J dropped 4 bases, with 7 bases sitting between them. In germline, CDR1 is MDHEN, CDR2 SYDVKM. CDR3 length: 13 amino acids. CDR3 residues: CASSLRQGNTIYF. Written as DNA, the CDR3 is TGTGCCAGCAGTTTGCGACAGGGAAACACCATATATTTT.

V is TRBV7-8 and J is TRBJ2-1, with D hard to call. The CDR3 is 17 residues long. The ends were cut back, 0 bases at V and 0 bases at J, with 12 bases in the middle. Germline V lookup: CDR1 SGHVS, CDR2 FQNEAQ. The CDR3: CASSLALESSSYNEQFF. In DNA, the CDR3 is TGTGCCAGCAGCTTAGCGCTTGAGTCTAGCTCCTACAATGAGCAGTTCTTC.

V usage is TRBV18 and J usage is TRBJ2-6, with 9 positions matching TRBD1. V trimming: 3 bases; J trimming: 3 bases; junction bases outside the gene matches: 3. Germline CDR1 reads KGHSH; CDR2 reads LQKENI. The CDR3 extends over 16 amino acids. The CDR3, as DNA: TGTGCCAGCTCACCGGGACAGGGCGTTGGGGCCAACGTCCTGACTTTC. Its protein product is CASSPGQGVGANVLTF.

V gene TRBV27 combines with J gene TRBJ2-1, with D perhaps TRBD1 (6 bases). The CDR3 is made up of 15 amino acids. The V end was cut by 9 bases, the J end by 4 bases, with 19 bases between. Germline CDR1 MNHEY, CDR2 SMNVEV (reference sequence). CDR3 sequence reads: CARKTGPKPYNEQFF. The CDR3 bases are TGTGCCAGGAAGACAGGCCCCAAACCTTACAATGAGCAGTTCTTC.

The genes are TRBV27 and TRBJ2-7, with 9 nucleotides matching TRBD1. Germline values: CDR1 MNHEY, CDR2 SMNVEV (reference sequence). The CDR3 consists of 14 residues. V was pared by 7 bases and J by 7 bases, with 11 bases of the junction left unmatched. The CDR3 region has the DNA TGTGCCAGCACGTTGACAGGGGGTTCTTGGGAGCAGTACTTC. It codes for CASTLTGGSWEQYF.

The rearrangement uses TRBV5-4 and TRBJ2-5; D unresolved. The V and J ends lost 0 bases and 1 base respectively, with 10 bases between them. CDR1 is SGHNT, CDR2 YYREEE, per germline (reference sequence). The CDR3 length is 15 residues. The CDR3 DNA sequence: TGTGCCAGCAGCTTGGATCCCGGCGGCCAAGAGACCCAGTACTTC. Translation gives CASSLDPGGQETQYF.

The V and J genes are TRBV29-1 and TRBJ2-5, with 7 nucleotides matching TRBD1. Germline trimming cut 6 bases from V and 5 bases from J; bases unmatched to any gene: 9. The CDR3 extends over 13 amino acids. In germline, CDR1 is SQVTM, CDR2 ANQGSEA. This CDR3 reads CSVHTGVGETQYF. DNA of the CDR3: TGCAGCGTCCACACAGGGGTGGGCGAGACCCAGTACTTC.

This chain uses TRBV18 with TRBJ2-4; D may be TRBD1 or TRBD2 (5 bases each). Trimming removed 6 bases from V and 2 bases from J, with 11 bases in between. The length of the CDR3 is 14 residues. The germline gives CDR1 KGHSH, CDR2 LQKENI. The CDR3 sequence: CASSPGATKNIQYF. The CDR3 bases are TGTGCCAGCTCCCCCGGGGCGACCAAAAACATTCAGTACTTC.

The rearrangement links TRBV6-1 to TRBJ2-1, with 9 bases fitting TRBD1. V gave up 6 bases and J gave up 15 bases; unmatched junction bases: 15. The CDR3 has 14 amino acids. CDR1 and CDR2 (germline): MNHNS, SASEGT. The CDR3 region is CASRGIGTGGRGFF. CDR3 bases: TGTGCCAGCAGGGGGATAGGCACAGGGGGCAGAGGGTTCTTC.

J is TRBJ1-1 and V is TRBV5-1; D gene unclear. Trimming shortened V by 0 bases and J by 1 base, and 10 bases separated the two germline ends. Looked up from germline, CDR1 is SGHRS and CDR2 is YFSETQ. The CDR3 runs 15 residues. CDR3 bases: TGCGCCAGCAGCTTGGCCCGTCTTACGAACACTGAAGCTTTCTTT. Protein product: CASSLARLTNTEAFF.

The V call is TRBV4-2, the J call TRBJ2-4; D may be TRBD1 (6 bases). Trimming took off 1 base at V and 2 bases at J, with 18 bases between the two ends. Germline V gives CDR1 LGHNA, CDR2 YNFKEQ. The CDR3 consists of 18 residues. The CDR3 sequence: CASSQGIGRTDSKNIQYF. CDR3 sequence (DNA): TGTGCCAGCAGCCAAGGTATTGGACGGACAGACTCCAAAAACATTCAGTACTTC.

This chain connects TRBV5-1 to TRBJ1-2, with D perhaps matching TRBD1 (6 bases). This CDR3 is 14 amino acids long. Germline V gives CDR1 SGHRS, CDR2 YFSETQ. Trimming cost V 4 bases and J 7 bases, with 17 bases left between them. The CDR3 is CASSRETGRSGYTF. CDR3 nucleotide sequence: TGCGCCAGCAGCCGCGAAACAGGGAGAAGTGGCTACACCTTC.

The chain carries TRBV9 and TRBJ1-1; D is unclear. The CDR3 covers 13 residues. The germline CDR1 and CDR2 sequences are SGDLS and YYNGEE. V lost 3 bases and J lost 5, with 11 bases in between. The CDR3 here is CASSAHLGTEAFF. The CDR3 DNA is TGTGCCAGCAGCGCCCACCTGGGTACTGAAGCTTTCTTT.

The V gene is TRBV9, the J gene TRBJ2-7; D gene ambiguous. The CDR3 contains 17 residues. Germline loops: CDR1 SGDLS, CDR2 YYNGEE. The V end lost 0 bases, the J end lost 9 bases, and 25 bases lay between the germline ends. The CDR3 sequence is CASSVGGRAVASNAQYF. The CDR3 coding sequence is TGTGCCAGCAGCGTAGGAGGCCGCGCGGTAGCTTCCAACGCGCAGTACTTC.

V usage is TRBV6-1 and J usage is TRBJ1-2; no definite D call. Germline CDR1 is MNHNS and CDR2 is SASEGT. This CDR3 is built from 11 residues. Trimming removed 10 bases at V and 5 bases at J, with 11 bases between. Here the CDR3 reads CAITRVYGYTF. Here the CDR3 DNA reads TGTGCCATAACCCGGGTTTATGGCTACACCTTC.

This clone was recorded only once. The chain joins TRBV11-3 to TRBJ2-1; D call uncertain. Trimming stripped 5 bases from V and 4 bases from J, with 12 bases between. The CDR3 sequence is 14 residues long. CDR1 SGHNT and CDR2 YENEEA come from the germline V gene. CDR3 region: CASSRSLSYNEQFF. CDR3 DNA sequence: TGTGCCAGCAGCCGCAGTCTCTCGTACAATGAGCAGTTCTTC.

This clone was detected once. J is TRBJ2-5 and V is TRBV28; 13 positions match TRBD2. Near its end, the DNA agrees better with TRBJ2-7, so the J call may be wrong. CDR1 is MDHEN and CDR2 is SYDVKM in the germline V gene. CDR3 length: 16 residues. The CDR3 region has the DNA TGTGCCAGCGGACTAGCGGGAGCCGCGAGCTCCTACGAGCAGTACTTC. Protein sequence: CASGLAGAASSYEQYF.

This chain uses TRBV29-1 with TRBJ2-1, with a possible D match to TRBD1 (5 bases). This CDR3 contains 11 residues. In germline, CDR1 is SQVTM, CDR2 ANQGSEA. Between the trimmed V and J ends, which lost 8 bases and 2 bases, there was a span of 7 bases. In DNA form, the CDR3 reads TGCAGCTCGACAGCCTACAATGAGCAGTTCTTC. Amino acid sequence: CSSTAYNEQFF.